These 20 T cell receptor beta chains came from one sample sequenced in a study of T-cell memory formation after mild COVID-19. TCRdb processed the 5' RACE reads anew with MiXCR; each CDR3 protein has one entry. The sample holds almost 550,000 distinct CDR3 sequences, over 20% seen once. What was sequenced was PBMCs or a T cell subset sorted from them (not recorded which). Receptor source: an adult woman who had mild COVID-19 (a few samples of this study predate the infection). Cell type and time point are not known.

This clonotype has only a few counts. The gene calls are TRBV7-2 and TRBJ2-5, with 9 bases matching TRBD2. Germline values: CDR1 SGHTA, CDR2 FQGNSA. This CDR3 is 18 amino acids long. Losses at the gene ends were 1 base for V and 2 bases for J; bases not matched to a gene: 11. The CDR3 DNA is TGTGCCAGCAGCTTAGGAGGGATAGCGGGAGTCCCTCAAGAGACCCAGTACTTC. This gives the protein CASSLGGIAGVPQETQYF. Looking up the rest from reference TRBV7-2 and TRBJ2-5 gives the full variable domain: GAGVSQSPSNKVTEKGKDVELRCDPISGHTALYWYRQSLGQGLEFLIYFQGNSAPDKSGLPSDRFSAERTGGSVSTLTIQRTQQEDSAVYLCASSLGGIAGVPQETQYFGPGTRLLVL.

This clonotype has just a few counts. The chain carries TRBV6-1 and TRBJ2-3; unclear D gene. CDR1 and CDR2 from the germline V gene are MNHNS and SASEGT. The CDR3 consists of 15 residues. V lost 6 bases, J lost 3 bases, and 16 bases lay in between. The CDR3 spells CASSRNLKGTDTQYF. CDR3 bases: TGTGCCAGCAGCCGCAACCTTAAAGGGACAGATACGCAGTATTTT.

J is TRBJ1-2 and V is TRBV4-1; D gene ambiguous. Between the trimmed V and J ends, which lost 3 bases and 4 bases, there was a span of 9 bases. The length of the CDR3 is 13 residues. Germline V gives CDR1 MGHRA, CDR2 YSYEKL. CDR3 bases: TGCGCCAGCAGCCAGGACGGCGTCTATGGCTACACCTTC. It codes for CASSQDGVYGYTF.

The table lists this clonotype with a few counts. The gene calls are TRBV19 and TRBJ2-3, with 7 bases matching TRBD2. This CDR3 has 14 amino acids. The V gene end was trimmed by 11 bases and the J gene end by 3 bases; junction bases not matched to a gene: 11. Germline V gene sequence: CDR1 LNHDA, CDR2 SQIVND (reference sequence). CDR3 sequence: CASTEAGRTDTQYF. In DNA form, the CDR3 reads TGTGCCTCGACCGAAGCGGGGAGGACAGATACGCAGTATTTT.

This clonotype has only a few counts. V gene TRBV6-5 combines with J gene TRBJ2-6; D is uncertain. The CDR3 covers 13 residues. Germline CDR1 MNHEY, CDR2 SVGAGI. Trimming shortened V by 7 bases and J by 4 bases, and 8 bases separated the two germline ends. In DNA form, the CDR3 reads TGTGCCAGCAAGGTAGAGGGGGCCAACGTCCTGACTTTC. The encoded protein is CASKVEGANVLTF.

V gene TRBV6-6 combines with J gene TRBJ2-2, with a tentative D call TRBD1 (6 bases). V was clipped by 5 bases and J by 0 bases, with 13 bases between them. The CDR3 length is 16 residues. Germline V CDR1 and CDR2: MNHNY, SVGAGI (reference sequence). The CDR3 DNA reads as TGTGCCAGCAGTACCTGGGGGACAACGAACACCGGGGAGCTGTTTTTT. It encodes CASSTWGTTNTGELFF.

J is TRBJ2-3 and V is TRBV5-1; the D gene is possibly TRBD1 (6 bases). There are 14 residues in the CDR3. Per the germline V gene, CDR1 is SGHRS and CDR2 is YFSETQ. The V end lost 4 bases, the J end lost 6 bases, and 15 bases lay between the germline ends. The CDR3 sequence: CASSQSQGIDTQYF. In DNA form, the CDR3 reads TGCGCCAGCAGCCAATCACAGGGAATCGATACGCAGTATTTT.

In its sample, this clonotype was seen a few times. J is TRBJ2-1 and V is TRBV7-6; 14 bases line up with TRBD2. V gave up 10 bases and J gave up 9 bases; unmatched junction bases: 8. The CDR3 contains 14 residues. Per the germline V gene, CDR1 is SGHVS and CDR2 is FNYEAQ. CDR3 sequence reads: CATSGGLAGVEQFF. CDR3 in DNA: TGTGCCACCTCAGGGGGACTAGCGGGAGTTGAGCAGTTCTTC.

The V call is TRBV6-6, the J call TRBJ1-1; D gene unclear. The CDR3 runs 16 residues. The germline gives CDR1 MNHNY, CDR2 SVGAGI (reference sequence). V dropped 0 bases and J dropped 4 bases, with 15 bases sitting between them. The CDR3 nucleotides are TGTGCCAGCAGTTACTCCAGTGGTAAGGGAATCACTGAAGCTTTCTTT. It encodes CASSYSSGKGITEAFF.

This sequence joins TRBV2 and TRBJ2-1; unclear D gene. V was pared by 6 bases and J by 0 bases, with 12 bases between. This CDR3 is built from 15 residues. Germline V lookup: CDR1 SNHLY, CDR2 FYNNEI. In DNA, the CDR3 is TGTGCCAGCAGATCCGGATATCTCTCCTACAATGAGCAGTTCTTC. Translated: CASRSGYLSYNEQFF.

This chain links TRBV3-1 with TRBJ2-2, with 9 bases lining up with TRBD1. The CDR3 runs 14 residues. The germline V gene has CDR1 LGHDT and CDR2 YNNKEL (reference sequence). J gave up 9 bases and V 3 bases, and 5 bases lay outside the gene matches. This CDR3 is CASSHGTGTRELFF. In DNA, the CDR3 is TGTGCCAGCAGCCACGGGACAGGGACCCGGGAGCTGTTTTTT.

This clonotype was detected only a few times. The rearrangement links TRBV4-1 to TRBJ2-1; no clear D. The CDR3 loop spans 14 amino acids. V lost 1 base, J lost 5 bases, and 9 bases lay in between. Germline V gene data show CDR1 as MGHRA and CDR2 as YSYEKL. DNA of the CDR3: TGCGCCAGCAGCCAAGTGGTCTACGACAATGAGCAGTTCTTC. Translated: CASSQVVYDNEQFF.

V is TRBV4-1 and J is TRBJ2-3; D not resolved. The ends were cut back, 4 bases at V and 4 bases at J, with 12 bases in the middle. There are 14 residues in the CDR3. CDR1 and CDR2 (germline): MGHRA, YSYEKL. The CDR3 sequence is CASSLQVRADTQYF. In DNA form, the CDR3 reads TGCGCCAGCAGCCTCCAGGTCAGAGCAGATACGCAGTATTTT.

The chain uses TRBV10-3 and TRBJ2-7, with D unclear. Trimming removed 6 bases from V and 7 bases from J, with 13 bases in between. This CDR3 comprises 12 residues. Germline V gene sequence: CDR1 ENHRY, CDR2 SYGVKD. The CDR3 spells CAISLELGEQYF. DNA for the CDR3: TGTGCCATCAGCCTTGAGTTAGGGGAGCAGTACTTC.

The V gene is TRBV19, the J gene TRBJ2-5; D is uncertain. The germline V and J ends were trimmed by 8 bases and 4 bases, with 17 bases remaining between them. The length of the CDR3 is 14 residues. Germline lookup yields CDR1 LNHDA and CDR2 SQIVND (reference sequence). This CDR3 reads CASATIPRTETQYF. The DNA for the CDR3 is TGTGCCAGTGCCACGATTCCCCGAACAGAGACCCAGTACTTC.

This clonotype came up once. CDR3 nucleotides: TGTGCCTGGAGGCCTCCTTCTTACTATGGCTACACCTTC. Translating it yields CAWRPPSYYGYTF. V is TRBV30 and J is TRBJ1-2; D is unresolved. Looked up from germline, CDR1 is GTSNPN and CDR2 is SVGIG (reference sequence). Between the trimmed V and J ends, which lost 3 bases and 3 bases, there was a span of 11 bases. This CDR3 has 13 residues.

This clonotype was seen only a few times. The J gene is TRBJ2-2, the V gene TRBV11-2; TRBD1 matches 9 bases. The germline gives CDR1 SGHAT, CDR2 FQNNGV. V dropped 1 base and J dropped 3; count of bases not matched to a gene: 9. The CDR3 is 18 residues long. CDR3 sequence reads: CASSLAAAQGAYTGELFF. The CDR3 DNA is TGTGCCAGCAGCTTAGCCGCGGCACAGGGGGCTTACACCGGGGAGCTGTTTTTT.

In this sample, this clonotype turned up a few times. The chain combines TRBV7-9 with TRBJ1-2, with 7 bases aligning to TRBD1. V was clipped by 5 bases and J by 5 bases; unmatched bases: 8. The CDR3 has 14 amino acids. CDR1 and CDR2 (germline): SEHNR, FQNEAQ (reference sequence). In nucleotides, the CDR3 is TGTGCCAGCAGCCATGGGACAGCGCCGTATGGCTACACCTTC. This translates into CASSHGTAPYGYTF. The whole variable domain, remainder taken from reference TRBV7-9 and TRBJ1-2, is DTGVSQNPRHKITKRGQNVTFRCDPISEHNRLYWYRQTLGQGPEFLTYFQNEAQLEKSRLLSDRFSAERPKGSFSTLEIQRTEQGDSAMYLCASSHGTAPYGYTFGSGTRLTVV.

This clonotype was picked up a small number of times. The rearrangement uses TRBV12-3 or TRBV12-4 and TRBJ1-1, with TRBD1 as a possible D gene (6 bases). V was shortened by 3 bases and J by 4 bases, with 12 bases between the two germline ends. The CDR3 totals 14 residues. CDR3 in DNA: TGTGCCAGCAGTTTCACAGGGTCGGGCACTGAAGCTTTCTTT. It encodes CASSFTGSGTEAFF.

This clonotype was detected only a few times. This chain connects TRBV6-5 to TRBJ2-7, with a weak D call TRBD2 (5 bases). The CDR3 has 14 amino acids. Germline V lookup: CDR1 MNHEY, CDR2 SVGAGI. V was pared by 6 bases and J by 2 bases, with 14 bases between. CDR3 amino acids: CASSLTRRTYEQYF. CDR3 sequence (DNA): TGTGCCAGCAGCTTAACGCGGAGGACCTACGAGCAGTACTTC.